The clone carrying this T cell receptor beta chain has at least ten counts. Its matching antigen is unknown. The data are from a study of T cells after yellow fever vaccination. General study points: A faster peak, day 5 versus 15, was reached by the weaker secondary response. Reappearing after the booster were most of the clones from primary vaccination (roughly 96% CD4, approximately 89% CD8). Abundant bulk-derived clonotypes could contaminate FACS-sorted repertoires.

It was through 5'RACE template switching that TCR cDNA was made, with a universal primer site and UMIs added. MiXCR was run by TCRdb on the 5' RACE reads, yielding one entry per CDR3 protein. The repertoire holds hundreds of thousands of distinct CDR3 sequences, with 8.1% as singletons. This specimen was PBMCs, taken around 45 days after the first yellow fever vaccination. The TCR sequence derives from a man younger than 35 who received the YFV17D yellow fever vaccine.

CDR3 in amino acids: CASSLGLGVADTQYF. The CDR3 DNA reads as TGTGCCAGCAGCTTAGGTCTGGGGGTGGCAGATACGCAGTATTTT. The chain employs TRBV7-6 and TRBJ2-3; D assignment may be TRBD1 or TRBD2 (5 bases each). Per germline, CDR1 SGHVS and CDR2 FNYEAQ. V lost 1 base, J lost 4 bases, and 12 bases lay in between. The CDR3 has 15 residues. The variable domain in full, completed from reference TRBV7-6 and TRBJ2-3, reads GAGVSQSPRYKVTKRGQDVALRCDPISGHVSLYWYRQALGQGPEFLTYFNYEAQQDKSGLPNDRFSAERPEGSISTLTIQRTEQRDSAMYRCASSLGLGVADTQYFGPGTRLTVL.